The 18 T cell receptor beta chains presented below share a single source sample, sequenced in a study of blood T cell repertoires in COVID-19. The protocol was immunoSEQ multiplex PCR, while the TCRdb copy is restricted to in-frame clones and leaves out a portion. The repertoire holds over 120,000 clones, with roughly 90% as singletons. The sample comprised peripheral blood. The receptors here all came from a woman in her 50s with acute or convalescent COVID-19.

V gene TRBV29-1 combines with J gene TRBJ1-1; 7 nucleotides line up with TRBD1. The germline gives CDR1 SQVTM, CDR2 ANQGSEA. The CDR3 contains 14 residues. V was clipped by 3 bases and J by 5 bases; unmatched bases: 9. CDR3 nucleotide sequence: TGCAGCGTTGACTGGCAGGGGGTTGGGACTGAAGCTTTCTTT. Amino acids: CSVDWQGVGTEAFF.

In regard to this clone: At one end the junction does not follow the germline gene, possibly because of a read error. The rearrangement joins TRBV30 to TRBJ2-1; TRBD1 matches at 10 bases. CDR3 length: 15 amino acids. Germline V gene lookup returns CDR1 GTSNPN and CDR2 SVGIG (reference sequence). CDR3: CAGSPGTGVVNEQFF. The CDR3 nucleotides read TGTGCCGGGAGCCCCGGGACAGGGGTAGTGAATGAGCAGTTCTTC.

The CDR3 bases are TGTGCCAGCAGCCACCGGGATTATAACTATGGCTACACCTTC. Protein sequence: CASSHRDYNYGYTF. The rearrangement links TRBV7-3 to TRBJ1-2; D ambiguous. The CDR3 sequence is 14 residues long. V lost 5 bases to trimming and J lost 1 base, with 11 bases between them. From germline, CDR1 is SGHTA and CDR2 FQGTGA.

The V call is TRBV30, the J call TRBJ2-7; a weak D match, TRBD2 (6 bases). Trimming left V 4 bases short and J 6 bases short, with 22 bases between. CDR1 and CDR2 (germline): GTSNPN, SVGIG (reference sequence). CDR3 length equals 15 residues. CDR3 sequence reads: CAWTQGGAGLLEQYF. CDR3 nucleotides: TGTGCCTGGACCCAAGGAGGGGCAGGGCTCCTCGAGCAGTACTTC.

V and J are TRBV28 and TRBJ1-4; 8 positions agree with TRBD1. This CDR3 contains 15 residues. CDR1 is MDHEN, CDR2 SYDVKM, per germline. V lost 4 bases to trimming and J lost 8 bases; unmatched junction nucleotides: 9. The CDR3 region is CASSSRTGTWEKLFF. The CDR3 region has the DNA TGTGCCAGCAGTTCTAGGACAGGGACGTGGGAAAAACTGTTTTTT.

J is TRBJ2-1 and V is TRBV29-1; 7 nucleotides agree with TRBD2. The junction had 14 bases not matched to a gene; V was cut back by 7 bases and J by 8 bases. The CDR3 loop spans 14 amino acids. The V gene's germline CDR1 is SQVTM and CDR2 ANQGSEA. The CDR3 DNA sequence: TGCAGCGCATGGATCTTAGGACGGGGGGATGAGCAGTTCTTC. This gives the protein CSAWILGRGDEQFF.

J is TRBJ1-2 and V is TRBV5-1; D unclear. Germline loops: CDR1 SGHRS, CDR2 YFSETQ. Trimming pared 2 bases from V and 4 bases from J, leaving 12 bases between. The CDR3 is 14 amino acids. In DNA form, the CDR3 reads TGCGCCAGCAGCTTCGCAGGCGACCTCTATGGCTACACCTTC. This codes for CASSFAGDLYGYTF.

This clone was seen once. The rearrangement uses TRBV18 and TRBJ2-1, with 7 bases aligning to TRBD1. Germline CDR1 KGHSH, CDR2 LQKENI. The CDR3 loop spans 15 amino acids. Trimming cost V 0 bases and J 8 bases; bases outside gene matches: 7. The chain's CDR3 is CASSPPGQRPHEQFF. CDR3 coding DNA: TGTGCCAGCTCACCACCGGGACAGCGGCCCCATGAGCAGTTCTTC.

This clone was observed a single time. The chain links TRBV30 to TRBJ2-7, with D perhaps matching TRBD1 (5 bases). Germline V CDR1 and CDR2: GTSNPN, SVGIG (reference sequence). This CDR3 has 12 residues. Between the trimmed V and J ends, which lost 5 bases and 4 bases, there was a span of 12 bases. CDR3 sequence (DNA): TGTGCCTGGGCCCCCAGGGAATACGAGCAGTACTTC. It is translated as CAWAPREYEQYF.

Notes on this clone: Distinct nucleotide sequences in the sample also encode this CDR3. This chain uses TRBV5-4 with TRBJ1-1, with 7 positions matching TRBD1. This CDR3 comprises 15 residues. CDR1 is SGHNT, CDR2 YYREEE, per germline (reference sequence). The V segment lost 4 bases and the J segment 1 base; nucleotides outside the gene matches: 7. The CDR3 region is CASSLQGTENTEAFF. As DNA, the CDR3 is TGTGCCAGCAGCCTACAAGGGACAGAGAACACTGAAGCTTTCTTT.

The rearrangement uses TRBV5-1 and TRBJ2-1, with D possibly being TRBD2 (6 bases). The CDR3 sequence is 13 residues long. Germline V gene lookup returns CDR1 SGHRS and CDR2 YFSETQ. The V gene lost 4 bases and the J gene lost 7 bases, with 12 bases spanning the gap. The CDR3 nucleotides are TGCGCCAGCAGCGAAAGACTAGAAAATGAGCAGTTCTTC. It is translated as CASSERLENEQFF.

The rearrangement links TRBV11-2 to TRBJ1-4; TRBD1 matches 7 bases. Germline CDR1 is SGHAT and CDR2 is FQNNGV. The CDR3 spans 15 residues. The trim removed 6 bases at V and 3 bases at J, leaving 7 bases unmatched. CDR3: CASREGGAANEKLFF. As DNA, the CDR3 is TGTGCCAGCAGAGAAGGGGGCGCGGCTAATGAAAAACTGTTTTTT.

V usage is TRBV27 and J usage is TRBJ1-2; tentative D call: TRBD1 (5 bases). Per the germline V gene, CDR1 is MNHEY and CDR2 is SMNVEV (reference sequence). The V end lost 5 bases, the J end lost 7 bases, and 14 bases lay between the germline ends. This CDR3 contains 13 residues. For the CDR3, the DNA is TGTGCCAGCAGTATCACAGGCTTAGCTGGCTACACCTTC. Translating it yields CASSITGLAGYTF.

The chain employs TRBV6-5 and TRBJ2-1, with D possibly TRBD1 on 6 matching bases. The CDR3 extends over 13 amino acids. Germline CDR1 and CDR2: MNHEY and SVGAGI. Trimming stripped 7 bases from V and 1 base from J, with 8 bases between. The CDR3 bases are TGTGCCAGCAAGACAGGTTCCTACAATGAGCAGTTCTTC. Translated: CASKTGSYNEQFF.

The chain uses TRBV9 and TRBJ1-2; D uncertain. CDR1 is SGDLS, CDR2 YYNGEE, per germline. This CDR3 contains 14 residues. Deletions cut 2 bases from V and 0 bases from J, with 8 bases between. This CDR3 is CASSVGLANYGYTF. Here the CDR3 DNA reads TGTGCCAGCAGCGTCGGACTAGCTAACTATGGCTACACCTTC.

The genes are TRBV10-1 and TRBJ1-2; TRBD1 is a possible D gene (5 bases). The CDR3 is 14 amino acids. Trimming cost V 6 bases and J 3 bases, with 14 bases left between them. Germline CDR1 and CDR2: WNHNN and SYGVQD (reference sequence). CDR3 residues: CASSPGQRDYGYTF. The CDR3, as DNA: TGCGCCAGCAGCCCTGGACAAAGGGACTATGGCTACACCTTC.

CDR3 amino acids: CASGRDRAVEQYF. DNA for the CDR3: TGTGCTAGTGGCCGGGACAGGGCGGTCGAGCAGTACTTC. V gene TRBV12-5 combines with J gene TRBJ2-7; 9 nucleotides match TRBD1. Germline CDR1 LGHNT, CDR2 FRNRAP. V lost 6 bases to trimming and J lost 6 bases; unmatched junction nucleotides: 6. There are 13 residues in the CDR3.

The chain is built from TRBV13 and TRBJ1-3, with 7 bases aligning to TRBD1. Germline V gives CDR1 PRHDT, CDR2 FYEKMQ (reference sequence). The CDR3 consists of 15 residues. V was clipped by 3 bases and J by 5 bases; unmatched bases: 7. The chain's CDR3 is CASSLRSTGRNTIYF. Written as DNA, the CDR3 is TGTGCCAGCAGCTTGCGTTCGACAGGGCGAAACACCATATATTTT. Filled out from reference TRBV13 and TRBJ1-3, the complete variable domain reads AAGVIQSPRHLIKEKRETATLKCYPIPRHDTVYWYQQGPGQDPQFLISFYEKMQSDKGSIPDRFSAQQFSDYHSELNMSSLELGDSALYFCASSLRSTGRNTIYFGEGSWLTVV.